The T cell receptor beta chain under discussion was sequenced for a study of cytomegalovirus exposure and HLA in healthy donors. Using immunoSEQ multiplex PCR, the repertoire was profiled, and TCRdb retains in-frame clones only, with some absent. Of about 360,000 clones in the sample, 86% were seen once. As regards this clone: The antigen is unknown.

General study results and limits: Most TCR sequences were uncommon, yet certain public TCRs appeared in many donors.

The CDR3 covers 14 residues. Germline V gene lookup returns CDR1 GTSNPN and CDR2 SVGIG (reference sequence). V dropped 4 bases and J dropped 7 bases, with 17 bases sitting between them. Sample: PBMCs. V is TRBV30 and J is TRBJ2-1; D uncertain. This receptor was identified in a woman aged 18-29 years in good health and CMV-seronegative. CDR3: CAWTSGAHPNEQFF. The CDR3 DNA sequence: TGTGCCTGGACCTCCGGAGCGCACCCTAATGAGCAGTTCTTC.